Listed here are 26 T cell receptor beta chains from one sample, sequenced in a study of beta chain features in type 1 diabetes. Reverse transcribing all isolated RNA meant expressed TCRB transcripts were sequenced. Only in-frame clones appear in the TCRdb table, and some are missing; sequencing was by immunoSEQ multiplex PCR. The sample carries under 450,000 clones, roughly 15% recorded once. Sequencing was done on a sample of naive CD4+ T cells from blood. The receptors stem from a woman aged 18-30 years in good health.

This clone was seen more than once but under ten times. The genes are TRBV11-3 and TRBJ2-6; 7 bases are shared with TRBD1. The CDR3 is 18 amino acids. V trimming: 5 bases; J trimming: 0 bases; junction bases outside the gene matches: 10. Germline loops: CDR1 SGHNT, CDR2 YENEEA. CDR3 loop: CASSPPQGTSSGANVLTF. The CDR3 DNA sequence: TGTGCCAGCAGCCCGCCACAGGGGACGAGCTCTGGGGCCAACGTCCTGACTTTC. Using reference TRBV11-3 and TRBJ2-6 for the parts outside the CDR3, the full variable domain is EAGVVQSPRYKIIEKKQPVAFWCNPISGHNTLYWYLQNLGQGPELLIRYENEEAVDDSQLPKDRFSAERLKGVDSTLKIQPAELGDSAVYLCASSPPQGTSSGANVLTFGAGSRLTVL.

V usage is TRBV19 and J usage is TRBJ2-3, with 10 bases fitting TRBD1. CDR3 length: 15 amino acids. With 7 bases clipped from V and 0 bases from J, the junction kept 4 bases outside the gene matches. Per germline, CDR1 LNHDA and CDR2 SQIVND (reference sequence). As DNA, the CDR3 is TGTGCCAGTACCCTGGGACAGGGGAGCACAGATACGCAGTATTTT. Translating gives CASTLGQGSTDTQYF.

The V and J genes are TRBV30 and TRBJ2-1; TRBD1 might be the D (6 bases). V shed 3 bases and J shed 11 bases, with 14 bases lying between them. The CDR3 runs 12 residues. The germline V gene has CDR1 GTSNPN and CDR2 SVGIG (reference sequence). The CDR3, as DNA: TGTGCCTGGAGAATTAGGGGGAACAAGCAGTTCTTC. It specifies CAWRIRGNKQFF.

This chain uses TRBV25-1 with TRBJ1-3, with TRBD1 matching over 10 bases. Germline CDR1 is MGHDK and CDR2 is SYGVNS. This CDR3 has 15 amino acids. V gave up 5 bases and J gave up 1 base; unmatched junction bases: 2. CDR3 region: CASSKDRGSGNTIYF. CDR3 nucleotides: TGTGCCAGCAGTAAGGACAGGGGGTCTGGAAACACCATATATTTT. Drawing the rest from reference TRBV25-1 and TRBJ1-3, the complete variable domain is EADIYQTPRYLVIGTGKKITLECSQTMGHDKMYWYQQDPGMELHLIHYSYGVNSTEKGDLSSESTVSRIRTEHFPLTLESARPSHTSQYLCASSKDRGSGNTIYFGEGSWLTVV.

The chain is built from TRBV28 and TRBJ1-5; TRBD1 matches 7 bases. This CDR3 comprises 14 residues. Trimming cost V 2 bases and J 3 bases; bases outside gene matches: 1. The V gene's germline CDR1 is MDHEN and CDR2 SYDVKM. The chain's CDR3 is CASSLDRVNQPQHF. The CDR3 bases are TGTGCCAGCAGTTTAGACAGGGTCAATCAGCCCCAGCATTTT.

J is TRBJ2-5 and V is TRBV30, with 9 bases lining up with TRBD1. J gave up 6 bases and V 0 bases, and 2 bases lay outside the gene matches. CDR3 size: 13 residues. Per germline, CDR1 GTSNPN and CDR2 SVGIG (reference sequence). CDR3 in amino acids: CAWSVGQGKTQYF. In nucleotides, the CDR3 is TGTGCCTGGAGTGTGGGACAGGGAAAGACCCAGTACTTC.

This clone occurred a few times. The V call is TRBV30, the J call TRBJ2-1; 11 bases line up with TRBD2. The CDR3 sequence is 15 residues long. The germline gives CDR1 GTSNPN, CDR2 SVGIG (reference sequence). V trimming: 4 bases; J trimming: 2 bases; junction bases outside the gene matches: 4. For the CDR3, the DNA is TGTGCCTGGACTGCACTAGCGGGAGCCTACAATGAGCAGTTCTTC. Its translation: CAWTALAGAYNEQFF.

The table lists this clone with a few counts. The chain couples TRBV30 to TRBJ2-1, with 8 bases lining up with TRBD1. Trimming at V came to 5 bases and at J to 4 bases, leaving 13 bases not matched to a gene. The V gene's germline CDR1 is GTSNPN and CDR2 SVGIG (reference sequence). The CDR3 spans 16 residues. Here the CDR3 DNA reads TGTGCCTGGTTAGAGGGCCCCGGGACAGGTTACAATGAGCAGTTCTTC. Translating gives CAWLEGPGTGYNEQFF.

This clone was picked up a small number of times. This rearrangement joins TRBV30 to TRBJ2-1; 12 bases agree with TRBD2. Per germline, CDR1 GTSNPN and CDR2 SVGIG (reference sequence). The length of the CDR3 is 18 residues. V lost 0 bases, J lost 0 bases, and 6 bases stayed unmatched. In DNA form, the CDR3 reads TGTGCCTGGAGTGTAGGGCTAGCGGGAGGGCCCTCCTACAATGAGCAGTTCTTC. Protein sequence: CAWSVGLAGGPSYNEQFF.

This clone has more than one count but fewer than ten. The CDR3, as DNA: TGTGCCAGCAGCCTATCGCTAGCGGGAGGTAGTACAGATACGCAGTATTTT. It codes for CASSLSLAGGSTDTQYF. This sequence joins TRBV27 and TRBJ2-3; TRBD2 aligns across 11 bases. V gave up 6 bases and J gave up 3 bases; unmatched junction bases: 11. The CDR3 is made up of 17 amino acids. The germline V gene has CDR1 MNHEY and CDR2 SMNVEV (reference sequence).

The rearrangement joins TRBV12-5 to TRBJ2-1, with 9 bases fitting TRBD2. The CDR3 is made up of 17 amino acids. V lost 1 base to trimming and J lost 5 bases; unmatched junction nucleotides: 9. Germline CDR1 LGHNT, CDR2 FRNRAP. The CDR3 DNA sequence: TGTGCTAGTGGTTTGGCGGGGGGTAGCGGGAGCGACAATGAGCAGTTCTTC. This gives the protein CASGLAGGSGSDNEQFF.

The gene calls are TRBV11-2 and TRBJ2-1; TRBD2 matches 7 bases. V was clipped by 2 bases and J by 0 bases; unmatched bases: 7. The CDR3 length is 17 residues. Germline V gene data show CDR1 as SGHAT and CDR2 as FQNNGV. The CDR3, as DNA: TGTGCCAGCAGCTTACTAGCGGCCACTGTCTCCTACAATGAGCAGTTCTTC. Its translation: CASSLLAATVSYNEQFF.

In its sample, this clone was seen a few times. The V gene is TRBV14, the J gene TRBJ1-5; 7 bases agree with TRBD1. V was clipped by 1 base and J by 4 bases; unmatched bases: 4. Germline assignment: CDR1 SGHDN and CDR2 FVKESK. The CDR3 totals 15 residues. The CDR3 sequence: CASSQGTGKNQPQHF. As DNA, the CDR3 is TGTGCCAGCAGCCAAGGGACAGGAAAGAATCAGCCCCAGCATTTT.

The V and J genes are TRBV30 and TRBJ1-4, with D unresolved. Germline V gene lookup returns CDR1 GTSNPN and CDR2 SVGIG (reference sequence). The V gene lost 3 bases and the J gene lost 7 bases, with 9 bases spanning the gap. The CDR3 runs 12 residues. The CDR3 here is CAWRVAVEKLFF. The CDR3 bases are TGTGCCTGGAGGGTAGCGGTTGAAAAACTGTTTTTT.

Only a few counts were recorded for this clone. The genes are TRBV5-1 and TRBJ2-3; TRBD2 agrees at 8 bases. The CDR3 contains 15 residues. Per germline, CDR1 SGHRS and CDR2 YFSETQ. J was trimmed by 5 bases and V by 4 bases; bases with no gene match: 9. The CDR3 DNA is TGCGCCAGCAGCACAGGACTAGCTGAAGGAGATACGCAGTATTTT. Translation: CASSTGLAEGDTQYF. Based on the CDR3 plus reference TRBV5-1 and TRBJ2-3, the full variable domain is KAGVTQTPRYLIKTRGQQVTLSCSPISGHRSVSWYQQTPGQGLQFLFEYFSETQRNKGNFPGRFSGRQFSNSRSEMNVSTLELGDSALYLCASSTGLAEGDTQYFGPGTRLTVL.

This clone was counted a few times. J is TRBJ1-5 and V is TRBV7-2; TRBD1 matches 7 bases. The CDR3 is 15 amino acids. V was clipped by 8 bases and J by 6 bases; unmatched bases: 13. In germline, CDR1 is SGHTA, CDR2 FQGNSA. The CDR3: CASAVYRGRAQPQHF. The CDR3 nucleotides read TGTGCCAGCGCCGTCTACAGGGGTCGGGCTCAGCCCCAGCATTTT.

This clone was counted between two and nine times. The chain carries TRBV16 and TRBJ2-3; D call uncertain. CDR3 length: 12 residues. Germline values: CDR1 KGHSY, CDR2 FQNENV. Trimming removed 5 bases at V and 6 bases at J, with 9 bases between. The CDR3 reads CASSYSLDTQYF. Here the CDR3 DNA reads TGTGCCAGCAGCTACAGTCTCGATACGCAGTATTTT.

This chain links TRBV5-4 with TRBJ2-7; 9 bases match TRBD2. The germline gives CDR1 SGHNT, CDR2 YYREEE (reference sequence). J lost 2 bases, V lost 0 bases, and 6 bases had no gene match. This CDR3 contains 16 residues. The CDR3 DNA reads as TGTGCCAGCAGCTTGGGACTAGCGGAGCCCGCCTACGAGCAGTACTTC. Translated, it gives CASSLGLAEPAYEQYF.

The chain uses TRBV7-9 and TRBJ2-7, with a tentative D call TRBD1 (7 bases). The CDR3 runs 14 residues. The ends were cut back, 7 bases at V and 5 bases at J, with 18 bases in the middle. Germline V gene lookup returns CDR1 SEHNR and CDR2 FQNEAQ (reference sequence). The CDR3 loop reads CASTQLGGGNEQYF. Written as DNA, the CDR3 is TGTGCCAGCACCCAGTTAGGGGGCGGGAACGAGCAGTACTTC. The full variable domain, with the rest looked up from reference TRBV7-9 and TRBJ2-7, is DTGVSQNPRHKITKRGQNVTFRCDPISEHNRLYWYRQTLGQGPEFLTYFQNEAQLEKSRLLSDRFSAERPKGSFSTLEIQRTEQGDSAMYLCASTQLGGGNEQYFGPGTRLTVT.

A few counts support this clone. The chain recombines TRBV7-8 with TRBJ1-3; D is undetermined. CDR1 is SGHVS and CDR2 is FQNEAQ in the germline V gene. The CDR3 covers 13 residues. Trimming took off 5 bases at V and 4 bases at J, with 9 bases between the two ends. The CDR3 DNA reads TGTGCCAGCAGCCGACACTCCGGAAACACCATATATTTT. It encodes CASSRHSGNTIYF.

The CDR3 loop is CASWDRATEAFF. CDR3 in DNA: TGTGCCAGCTGGGACAGGGCCACTGAAGCTTTCTTT. This chain links TRBV7-2 with TRBJ1-1; 9 positions agree with TRBD1. Losses at the gene ends were 8 bases for V and 4 bases for J; bases not matched to a gene: 2. Germline CDR1 and CDR2: SGHTA and FQGNSA. The CDR3 loop spans 12 amino acids.

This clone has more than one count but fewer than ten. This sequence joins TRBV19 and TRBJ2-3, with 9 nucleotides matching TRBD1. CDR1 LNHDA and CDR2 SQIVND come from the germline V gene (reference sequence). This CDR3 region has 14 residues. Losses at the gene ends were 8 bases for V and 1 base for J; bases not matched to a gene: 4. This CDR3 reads CASGDRAGTDTQYF. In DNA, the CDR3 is TGTGCCAGTGGGGACAGGGCGGGCACAGATACGCAGTATTTT.

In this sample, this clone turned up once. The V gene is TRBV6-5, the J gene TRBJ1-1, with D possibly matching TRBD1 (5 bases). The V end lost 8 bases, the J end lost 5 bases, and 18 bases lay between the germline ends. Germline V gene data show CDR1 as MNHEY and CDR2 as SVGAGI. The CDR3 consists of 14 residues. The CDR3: CASAQAPSGTEAFF. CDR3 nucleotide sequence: TGTGCCAGCGCACAGGCCCCAAGTGGTACTGAAGCTTTCTTT.

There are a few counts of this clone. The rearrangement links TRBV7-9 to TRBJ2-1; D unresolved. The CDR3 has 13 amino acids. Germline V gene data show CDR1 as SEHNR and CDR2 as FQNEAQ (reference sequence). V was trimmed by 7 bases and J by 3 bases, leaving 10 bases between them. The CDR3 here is CASNPGSYNEQFF. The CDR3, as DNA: TGTGCCAGCAATCCTGGTAGCTACAATGAGCAGTTCTTC.

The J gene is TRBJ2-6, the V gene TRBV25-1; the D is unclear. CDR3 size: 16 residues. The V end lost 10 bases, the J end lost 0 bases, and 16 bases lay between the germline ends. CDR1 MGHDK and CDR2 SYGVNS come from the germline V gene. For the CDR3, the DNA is TGTGCCACTACCCCCGCCGGTGCCTCTGGGGCCAACGTCCTGACTTTC. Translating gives CATTPAGASGANVLTF.

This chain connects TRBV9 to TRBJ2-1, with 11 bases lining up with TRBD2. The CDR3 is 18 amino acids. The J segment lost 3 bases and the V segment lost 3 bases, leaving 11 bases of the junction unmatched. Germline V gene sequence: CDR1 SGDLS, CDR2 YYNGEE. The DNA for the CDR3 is TGTGCCAGCAGCGCCCTAAGCACTAGCGGGGGAATCTACAATGAGCAGTTCTTC. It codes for CASSALSTSGGIYNEQFF.